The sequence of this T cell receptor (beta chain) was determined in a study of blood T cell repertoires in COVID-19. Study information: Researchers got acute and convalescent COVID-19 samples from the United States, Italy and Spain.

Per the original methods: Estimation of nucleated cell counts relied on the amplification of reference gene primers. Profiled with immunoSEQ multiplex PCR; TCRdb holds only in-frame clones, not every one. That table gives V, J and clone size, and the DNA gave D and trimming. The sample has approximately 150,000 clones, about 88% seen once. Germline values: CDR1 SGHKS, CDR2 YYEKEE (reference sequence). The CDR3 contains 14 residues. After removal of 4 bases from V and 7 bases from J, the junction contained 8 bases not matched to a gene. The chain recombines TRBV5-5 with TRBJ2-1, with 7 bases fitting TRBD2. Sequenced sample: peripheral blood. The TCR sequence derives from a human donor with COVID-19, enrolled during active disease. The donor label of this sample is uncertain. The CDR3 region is CASSPGTGGNEQFF. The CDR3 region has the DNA TGTGCCAGCAGCCCGGGGACGGGAGGAAATGAGCAGTTCTTC.